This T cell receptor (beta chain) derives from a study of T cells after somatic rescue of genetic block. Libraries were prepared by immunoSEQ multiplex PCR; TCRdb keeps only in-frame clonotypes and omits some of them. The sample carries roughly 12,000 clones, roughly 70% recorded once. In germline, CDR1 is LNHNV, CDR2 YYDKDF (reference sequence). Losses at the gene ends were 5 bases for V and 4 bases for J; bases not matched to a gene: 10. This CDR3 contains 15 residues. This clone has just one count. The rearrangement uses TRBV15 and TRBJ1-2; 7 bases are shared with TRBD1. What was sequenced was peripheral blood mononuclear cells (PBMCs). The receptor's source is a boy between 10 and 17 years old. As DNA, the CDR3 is TGTGCCACCAGCTTCCGGACAGGAGATACCTATGGCTACACCTTC. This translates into CATSFRTGDTYGYTF.